This T cell receptor beta chain was obtained from a study of T cell responses to AZD1222 COVID-19 vaccine. The CDR3 totals 13 residues. Per germline, CDR1 MNHEY and CDR2 SVGEGT. Trimming shortened V by 2 bases and J by 4 bases, and 8 bases separated the two germline ends. Data came from immunoSEQ multiplex PCR; TCRdb stores just in-frame clones and leaves some out. The data contain 150,000 to 200,000 clones, roughly 90% of them singletons. V gene TRBV6-2 or TRBV6-3 combines with J gene TRBJ1-1, with D unresolved. The material sequenced was peripheral blood, taken on day 0 of AZD1222 vaccination. This clonotype was sampled from an adult in good health. The CDR3: CASSYKGITEAFF. CDR3 coding DNA: TGTGCCAGCAGTTACAAAGGGATCACTGAAGCTTTCTTT.